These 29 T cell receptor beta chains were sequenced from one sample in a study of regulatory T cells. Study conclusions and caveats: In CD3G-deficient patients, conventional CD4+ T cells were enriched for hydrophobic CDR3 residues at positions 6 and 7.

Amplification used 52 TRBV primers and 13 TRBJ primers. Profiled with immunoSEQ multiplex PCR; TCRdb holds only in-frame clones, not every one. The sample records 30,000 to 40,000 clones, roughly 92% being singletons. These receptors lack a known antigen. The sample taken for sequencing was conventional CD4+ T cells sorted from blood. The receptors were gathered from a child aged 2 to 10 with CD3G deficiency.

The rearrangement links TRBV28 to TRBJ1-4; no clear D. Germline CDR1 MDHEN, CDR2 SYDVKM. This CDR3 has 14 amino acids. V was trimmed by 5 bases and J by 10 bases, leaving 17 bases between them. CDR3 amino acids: CASSPSRKGGKLFF. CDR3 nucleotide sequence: TGTGCCAGCAGTCCCTCTCGCAAGGGCGGAAAACTGTTTTTT.

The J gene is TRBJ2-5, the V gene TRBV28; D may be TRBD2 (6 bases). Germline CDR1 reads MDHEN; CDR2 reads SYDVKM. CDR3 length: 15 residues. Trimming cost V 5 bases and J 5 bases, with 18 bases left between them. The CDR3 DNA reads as TGTGCCAGCAGTCTTGCGGGACTCAGGCAGGAGACCCAGTACTTC. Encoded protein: CASSLAGLRQETQYF.

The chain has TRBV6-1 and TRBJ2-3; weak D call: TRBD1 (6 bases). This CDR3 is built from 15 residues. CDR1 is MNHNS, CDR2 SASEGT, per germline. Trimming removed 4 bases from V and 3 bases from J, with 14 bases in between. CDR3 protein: CASSGAQGQTDTQYF. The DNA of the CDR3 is TGTGCCAGCAGTGGGGCACAGGGTCAGACAGATACGCAGTATTTT.

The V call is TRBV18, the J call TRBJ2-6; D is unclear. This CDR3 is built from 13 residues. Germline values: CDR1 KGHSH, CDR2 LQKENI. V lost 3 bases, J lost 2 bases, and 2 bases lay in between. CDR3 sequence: CASSPAGANVLTF. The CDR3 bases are TGTGCCAGCTCACCTGCTGGGGCCAACGTCCTGACTTTC.

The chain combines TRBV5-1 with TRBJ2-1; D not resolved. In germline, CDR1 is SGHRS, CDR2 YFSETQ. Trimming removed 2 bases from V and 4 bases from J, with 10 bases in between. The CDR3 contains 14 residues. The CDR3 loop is CASSFDGMYNEQFF. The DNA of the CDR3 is TGCGCCAGCAGCTTCGATGGTATGTACAATGAGCAGTTCTTC.

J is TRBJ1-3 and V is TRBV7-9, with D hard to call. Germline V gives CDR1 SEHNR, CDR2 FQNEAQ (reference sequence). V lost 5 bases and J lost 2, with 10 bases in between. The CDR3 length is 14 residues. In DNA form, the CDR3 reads TGTGCCAGCAGCCAGTCCTTTCCTGGAAACACCATATATTTT. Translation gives CASSQSFPGNTIYF.

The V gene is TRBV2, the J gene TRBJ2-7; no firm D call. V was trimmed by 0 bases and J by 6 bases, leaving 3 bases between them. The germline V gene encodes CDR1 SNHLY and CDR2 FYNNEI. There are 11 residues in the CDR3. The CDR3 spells CASSEAGEQYF. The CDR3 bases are TGTGCCAGCAGTGAAGCGGGCGAGCAGTACTTC.

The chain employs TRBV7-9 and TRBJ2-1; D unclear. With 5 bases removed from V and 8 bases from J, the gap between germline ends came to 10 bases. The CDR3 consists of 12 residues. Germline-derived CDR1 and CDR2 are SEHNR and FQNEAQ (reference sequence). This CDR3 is CASSPARDEQFF. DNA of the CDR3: TGTGCCAGCAGCCCCGCACGCGATGAGCAGTTCTTC.

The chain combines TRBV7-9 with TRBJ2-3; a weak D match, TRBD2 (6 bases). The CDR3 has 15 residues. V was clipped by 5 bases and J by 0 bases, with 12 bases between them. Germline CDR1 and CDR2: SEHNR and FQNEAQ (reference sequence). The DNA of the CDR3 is TGTGCCAGCAGCCTCATGGAGGGTAGCACAGATACGCAGTATTTT. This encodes CASSLMEGSTDTQYF.

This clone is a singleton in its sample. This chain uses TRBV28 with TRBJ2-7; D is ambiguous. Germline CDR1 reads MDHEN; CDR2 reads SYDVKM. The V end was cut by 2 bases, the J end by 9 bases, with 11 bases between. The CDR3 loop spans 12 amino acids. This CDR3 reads CASSLVASRQYF. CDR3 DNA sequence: TGTGCCAGCAGTTTAGTGGCTAGTAGGCAGTACTTC.

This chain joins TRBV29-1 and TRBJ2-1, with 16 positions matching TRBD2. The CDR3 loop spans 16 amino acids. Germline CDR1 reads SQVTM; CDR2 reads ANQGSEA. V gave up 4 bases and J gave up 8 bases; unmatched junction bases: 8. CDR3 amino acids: CSVAGTSGRAGDEQFF. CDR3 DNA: TGCAGCGTTGCGGGGACTAGCGGGAGGGCCGGGGATGAGCAGTTCTTC.

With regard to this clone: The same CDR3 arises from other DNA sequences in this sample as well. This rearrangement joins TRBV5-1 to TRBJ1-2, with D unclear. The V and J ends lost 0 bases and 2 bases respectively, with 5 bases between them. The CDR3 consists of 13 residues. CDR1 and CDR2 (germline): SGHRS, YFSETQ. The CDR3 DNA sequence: TGCGCCAGCAGCTTGGCGGGGAACTATGGCTACACCTTC. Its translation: CASSLAGNYGYTF.

This chain's CDR3 is CASSSGVIGNEKLFF. CDR3 DNA sequence: TGTGCCAGCAGTTCCGGGGTGATCGGTAATGAAAAACTGTTTTTT. V gene TRBV28 combines with J gene TRBJ1-4; D remains unclear. This CDR3 is 15 amino acids long. V gave up 4 bases and J gave up 4 bases, with 13 bases separating them. Looked up from germline, CDR1 is MDHEN and CDR2 is SYDVKM.

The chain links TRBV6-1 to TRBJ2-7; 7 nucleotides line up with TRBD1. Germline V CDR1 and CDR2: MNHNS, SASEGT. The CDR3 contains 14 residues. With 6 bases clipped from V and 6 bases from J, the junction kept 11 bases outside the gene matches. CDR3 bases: TGTGCCAGCAGCGCAAAACAGGGGCAAAGCGAGCAGTACTTC. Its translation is CASSAKQGQSEQYF.

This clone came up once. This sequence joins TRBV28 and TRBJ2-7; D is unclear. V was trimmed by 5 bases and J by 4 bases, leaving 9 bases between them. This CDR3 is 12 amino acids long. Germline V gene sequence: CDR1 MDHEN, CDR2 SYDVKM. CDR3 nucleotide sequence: TGTGCCAGCAGTCGATCAGGTTACGAGCAGTACTTC. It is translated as CASSRSGYEQYF.

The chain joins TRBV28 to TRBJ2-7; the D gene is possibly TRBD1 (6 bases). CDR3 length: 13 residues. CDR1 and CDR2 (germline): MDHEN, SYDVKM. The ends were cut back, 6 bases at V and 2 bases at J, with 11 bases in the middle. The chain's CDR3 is CASSSTGPYEQYF. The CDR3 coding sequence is TGTGCCAGCAGCTCCACAGGGCCCTACGAGCAGTACTTC.

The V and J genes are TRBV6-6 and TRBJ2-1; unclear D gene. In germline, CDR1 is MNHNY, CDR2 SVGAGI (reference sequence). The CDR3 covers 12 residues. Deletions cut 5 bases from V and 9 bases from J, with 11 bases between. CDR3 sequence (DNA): TGTGCCAGCAGTCGTCTAGTAGGTGAGCAGTTCTTC. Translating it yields CASSRLVGEQFF.

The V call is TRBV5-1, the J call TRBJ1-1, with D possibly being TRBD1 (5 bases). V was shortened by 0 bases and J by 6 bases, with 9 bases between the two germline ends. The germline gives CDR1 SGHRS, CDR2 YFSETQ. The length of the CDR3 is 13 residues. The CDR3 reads CASSLGWGAEAFF. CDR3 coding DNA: TGCGCCAGCAGCTTGGGGTGGGGCGCTGAAGCTTTCTTT.

As DNA, the CDR3 is TGCGCCAGCAGCCTCCAGGCCGGGACCACTGAAGCTTTCTTT. Translated, it gives CASSLQAGTTEAFF. This sequence joins TRBV5-1 and TRBJ1-1; possibly TRBD1 for D (5 bases). The CDR3 is 14 residues long. V shed 4 bases and J shed 4 bases, with 14 bases lying between them. Germline-derived CDR1 and CDR2 are SGHRS and YFSETQ.

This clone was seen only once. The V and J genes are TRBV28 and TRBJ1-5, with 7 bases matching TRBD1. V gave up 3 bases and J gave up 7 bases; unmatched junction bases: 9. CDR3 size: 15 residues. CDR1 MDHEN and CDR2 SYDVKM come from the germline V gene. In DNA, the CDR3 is TGTGCCAGCAGTTTCTCAGGCAGGGGGGGACAGCCCCAGCATTTT. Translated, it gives CASSFSGRGGQPQHF. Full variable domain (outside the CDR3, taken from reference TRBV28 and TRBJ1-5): DVKVTQSSRYLVKRTGEKVFLECVQDMDHENMFWYRQDPGLGLRLIYFSYDVKMKEKGDIPEGYSVSREKKERFSLILESASTNQTSMYLCASSFSGRGGQPQHFGDGTRLSIL.

The CDR3 sequence is CASSQGPNTEAFF. CDR3 in DNA: TGTGCCAGCAGTCAGGGTCCGAACACTGAAGCTTTCTTT. The chain joins TRBV28 to TRBJ1-1; tentative D call: TRBD1 (5 bases). V lost 5 bases and J lost 1, with 8 bases in between. Germline V gene sequence: CDR1 MDHEN, CDR2 SYDVKM. The CDR3 consists of 13 residues.

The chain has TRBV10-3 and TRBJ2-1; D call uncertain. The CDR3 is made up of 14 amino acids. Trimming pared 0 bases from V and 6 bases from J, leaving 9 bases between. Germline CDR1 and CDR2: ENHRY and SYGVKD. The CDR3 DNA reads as TGTGCCATCAGTGAGTCGACGGGTAGCAATGAGCAGTTCTTC. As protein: CAISESTGSNEQFF.

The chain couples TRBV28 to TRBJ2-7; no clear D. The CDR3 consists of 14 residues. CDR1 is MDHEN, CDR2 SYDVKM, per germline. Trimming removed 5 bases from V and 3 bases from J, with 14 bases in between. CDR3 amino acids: CASSPRSVRYEQYF. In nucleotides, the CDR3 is TGTGCCAGCAGTCCCCGTTCAGTCCGCTACGAGCAGTACTTC.

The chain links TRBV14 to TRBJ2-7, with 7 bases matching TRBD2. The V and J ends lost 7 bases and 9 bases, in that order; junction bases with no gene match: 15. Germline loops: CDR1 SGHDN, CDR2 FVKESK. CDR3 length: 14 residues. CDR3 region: CASIQTSSHRGQYF. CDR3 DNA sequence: TGTGCCAGCATCCAGACTAGCTCTCATCGCGGGCAGTACTTC.

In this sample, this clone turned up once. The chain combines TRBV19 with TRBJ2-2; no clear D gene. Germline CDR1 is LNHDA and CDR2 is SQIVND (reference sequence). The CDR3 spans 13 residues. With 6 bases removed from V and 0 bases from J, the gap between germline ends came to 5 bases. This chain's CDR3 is CASSEANTGELFF. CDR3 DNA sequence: TGTGCCAGTAGCGAAGCGAACACCGGGGAGCTGTTTTTT.

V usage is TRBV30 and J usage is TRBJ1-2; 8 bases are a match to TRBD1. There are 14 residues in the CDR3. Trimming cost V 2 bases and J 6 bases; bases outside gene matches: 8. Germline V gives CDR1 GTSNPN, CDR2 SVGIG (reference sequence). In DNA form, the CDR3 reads TGTGCCTGGAGTTGGGGGACAGGCGGGCATGGCTACACCTTC. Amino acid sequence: CAWSWGTGGHGYTF.

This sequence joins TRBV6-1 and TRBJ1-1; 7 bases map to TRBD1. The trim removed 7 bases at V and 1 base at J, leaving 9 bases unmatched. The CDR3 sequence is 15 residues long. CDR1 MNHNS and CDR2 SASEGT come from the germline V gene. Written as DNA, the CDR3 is TGTGCCAGCATTCTAAGGGGGCATGGGAACACTGAAGCTTTCTTT. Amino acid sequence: CASILRGHGNTEAFF.

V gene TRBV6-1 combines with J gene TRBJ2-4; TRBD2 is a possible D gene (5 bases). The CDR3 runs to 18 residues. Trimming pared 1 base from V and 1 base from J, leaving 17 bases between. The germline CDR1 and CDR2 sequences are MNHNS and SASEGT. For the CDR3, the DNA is TGTGCCAGCAGTGAAGGACTATCAACAAACGGGGCCAAAAACATTCAGTACTTC. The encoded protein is CASSEGLSTNGAKNIQYF.

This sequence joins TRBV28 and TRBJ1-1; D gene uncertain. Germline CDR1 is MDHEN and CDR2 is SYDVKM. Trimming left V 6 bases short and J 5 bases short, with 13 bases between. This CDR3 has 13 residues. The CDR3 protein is CASRGLSRTEAFF. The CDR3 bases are TGTGCCAGCAGGGGCCTCTCCAGGACTGAAGCTTTCTTT.